This TCR beta chain comes out of a study of cytomegalovirus exposure and HLA in healthy donors. Overall study: Earlier results showed approximately 110 million unique TCR beta sequences derived from roughly 200 million T cells. Findings of the study overall: Exclusion as indistinguishable affected some V segments, including TRBV6-2 and TRBV6-3.

With 60 Vbeta and 13 Jbeta primers, the PCR was carried out. Clones were sequenced by immunoSEQ multiplex PCR, and TCRdb holds only the in-frame ones, with some missing. The data show about 120,000 clones, with over 60% seen just once and 4% to 5.5% held by the top ten. CDR3 length: 15 residues. Germline V gene sequence: CDR1 SNHLY, CDR2 FYNNEI. V shed 4 bases and J shed 2 bases, with 14 bases lying between them. To note about this clone: What it binds is not known.

What was sequenced was PBMCs. J is TRBJ1-1 and V is TRBV2, with a possible D match to TRBD1 (5 bases). The sequence was collected from a man aged 30-40 years in good health and CMV-seropositive. CDR3 DNA: TGTGCCAGCAGTGTTAGTCGACAGCAAAACACTGAAGCTTTCTTT. This codes for CASSVSRQQNTEAFF.